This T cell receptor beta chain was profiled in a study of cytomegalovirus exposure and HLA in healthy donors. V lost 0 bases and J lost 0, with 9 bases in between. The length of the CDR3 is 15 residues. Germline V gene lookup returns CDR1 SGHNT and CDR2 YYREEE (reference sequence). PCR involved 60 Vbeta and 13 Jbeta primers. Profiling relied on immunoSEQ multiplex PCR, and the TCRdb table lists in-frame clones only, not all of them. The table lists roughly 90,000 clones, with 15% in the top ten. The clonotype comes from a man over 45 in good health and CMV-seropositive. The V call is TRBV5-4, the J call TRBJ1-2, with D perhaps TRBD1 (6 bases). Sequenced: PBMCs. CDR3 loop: CASSLGTAANYGYTF. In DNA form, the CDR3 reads TGTGCCAGCAGCTTGGGGACAGCTGCTAACTATGGCTACACCTTC. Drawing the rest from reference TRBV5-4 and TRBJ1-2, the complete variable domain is ETGVTQSPTHLIKTRGQQVTLRCSSQSGHNTVSWYQQALGQGPQFIFQYYREEENGRGNFPPRFSGLQFPNYSSELNVNALELDDSALYLCASSLGTAANYGYTFGSGTRLTVV.